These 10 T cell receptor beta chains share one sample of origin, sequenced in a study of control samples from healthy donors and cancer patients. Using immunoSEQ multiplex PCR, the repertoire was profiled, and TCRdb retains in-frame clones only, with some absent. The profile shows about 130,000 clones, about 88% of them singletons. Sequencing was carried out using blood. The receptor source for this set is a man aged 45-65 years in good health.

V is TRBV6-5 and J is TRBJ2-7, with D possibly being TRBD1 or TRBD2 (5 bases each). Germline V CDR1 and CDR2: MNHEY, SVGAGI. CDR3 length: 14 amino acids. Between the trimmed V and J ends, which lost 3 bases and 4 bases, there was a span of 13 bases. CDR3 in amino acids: CASSYERGRYEQYF. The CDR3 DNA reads TGTGCCAGCAGTTATGAAAGGGGACGGTACGAGCAGTACTTC.

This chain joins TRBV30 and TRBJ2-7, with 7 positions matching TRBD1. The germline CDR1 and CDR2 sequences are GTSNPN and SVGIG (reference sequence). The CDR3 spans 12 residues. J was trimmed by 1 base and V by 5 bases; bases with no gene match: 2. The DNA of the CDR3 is TGTGCCTGGGACAGGGAGTCCTACGAGCAGTACTTC. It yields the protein CAWDRESYEQYF.

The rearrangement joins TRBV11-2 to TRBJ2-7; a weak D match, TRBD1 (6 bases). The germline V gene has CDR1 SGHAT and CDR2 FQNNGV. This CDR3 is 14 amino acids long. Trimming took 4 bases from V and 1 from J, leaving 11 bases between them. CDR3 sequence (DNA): TGTGCCAGCAGCTCCGACAGGATTTCCTACGAGCAGTACTTC. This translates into CASSSDRISYEQYF.

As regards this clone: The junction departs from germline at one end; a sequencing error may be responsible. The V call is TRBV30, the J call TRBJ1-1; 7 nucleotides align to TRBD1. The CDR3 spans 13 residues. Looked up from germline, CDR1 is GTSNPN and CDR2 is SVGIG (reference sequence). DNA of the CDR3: TGTGCCTGGAGTTCAGGGGGGAACGCTGAAGCTTTCTTT. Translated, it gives CAWSSGGNAEAFF. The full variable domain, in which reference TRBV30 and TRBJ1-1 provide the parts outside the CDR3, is SQTIHQWPATLVQPVGSPLSLECTVEGTSNPNLYWYRQAAGRGLQLLFYSVGIGQISSEVPQNLSASRPQDRQFILSSKKLLLSDSGFYLCAWSSGGNAEAFFGQGTRLTVV.

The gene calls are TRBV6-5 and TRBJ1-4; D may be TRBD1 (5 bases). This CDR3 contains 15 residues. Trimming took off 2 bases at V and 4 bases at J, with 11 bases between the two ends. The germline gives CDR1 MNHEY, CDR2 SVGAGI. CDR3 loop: CASSYAGPSNEKLFF. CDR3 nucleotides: TGTGCCAGCAGTTACGCGGGACCGAGTAATGAAAAACTGTTTTTT.

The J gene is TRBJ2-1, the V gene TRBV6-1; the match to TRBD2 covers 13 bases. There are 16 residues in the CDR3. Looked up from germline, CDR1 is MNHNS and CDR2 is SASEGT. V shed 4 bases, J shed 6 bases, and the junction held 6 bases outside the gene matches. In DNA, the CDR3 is TGTGCCAGCAGTGCAAGACTAGCGGGGGGTTCCAATGAGCAGTTCTTC. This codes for CASSARLAGGSNEQFF.

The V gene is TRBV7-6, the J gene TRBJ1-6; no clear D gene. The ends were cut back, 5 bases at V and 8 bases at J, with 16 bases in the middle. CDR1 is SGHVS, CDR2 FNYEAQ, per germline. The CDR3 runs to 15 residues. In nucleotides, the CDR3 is TGTGCCAGCAGCCAGCAGAGTGGTGGGGATTCACCCCTCCACTTT. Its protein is CASSQQSGGDSPLHF.

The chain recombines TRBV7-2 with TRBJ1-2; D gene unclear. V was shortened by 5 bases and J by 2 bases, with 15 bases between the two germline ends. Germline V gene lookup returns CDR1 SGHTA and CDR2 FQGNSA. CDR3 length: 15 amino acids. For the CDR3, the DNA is TGTGCCAGCAGCCACGGACTCAACCCGAACTATGGCTACACCTTC. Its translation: CASSHGLNPNYGYTF.

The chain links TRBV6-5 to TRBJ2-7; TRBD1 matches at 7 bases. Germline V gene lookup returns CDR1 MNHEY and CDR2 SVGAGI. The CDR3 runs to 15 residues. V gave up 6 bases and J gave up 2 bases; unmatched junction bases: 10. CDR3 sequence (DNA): TGTGCCAGCAGAAACCTACAGGGGCCGGCCTACGAGCAGTACTTC. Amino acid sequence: CASRNLQGPAYEQYF.

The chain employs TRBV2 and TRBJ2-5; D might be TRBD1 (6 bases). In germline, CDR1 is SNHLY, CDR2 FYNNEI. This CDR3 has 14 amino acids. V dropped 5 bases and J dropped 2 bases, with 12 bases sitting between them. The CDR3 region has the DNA TGTGCCAGCAGTATAAGGACAGATCAAGAGACCCAGTACTTC. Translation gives CASSIRTDQETQYF.